The next 14 T cell receptor beta chains were all read from a single sample in a study of cytomegalovirus exposure and HLA in healthy donors. Primers included in the PCR were 60 Vbeta and 13 Jbeta primers. Sequencing used immunoSEQ multiplex PCR; TCRdb keeps in-frame clones, though not all of them. The sample contains about 130,000 clones, around 72% of which appear only once. Sequencing input: PBMCs. The source of these receptors is a man aged 30 to 45 in good health and CMV-seronegative.

The chain is built from TRBV14 and TRBJ1-5, with D possibly being TRBD1 (6 bases). V was clipped by 0 bases and J by 5 bases, with 11 bases between them. Germline loops: CDR1 SGHDN, CDR2 FVKESK. This CDR3 spans 15 amino acids. The CDR3 DNA reads as TGTGCCAGCAGCCAAGAAGACAGGTTCGATCAGCCCCAGCATTTT. It yields the protein CASSQEDRFDQPQHF.

This chain uses TRBV10-1 with TRBJ1-6; D not certain. Trimming removed 2 bases at V and 8 bases at J, with 7 bases between. The CDR3 is made up of 13 amino acids. Germline CDR1 reads WNHNN; CDR2 reads SYGVQD (reference sequence). The chain's CDR3 is CASSEQVHSPLHF. The CDR3 nucleotides are TGCGCCAGCAGTGAGCAGGTTCATTCACCCCTCCACTTT.

For this clone: Mismatch with germline at one junction end may stem from a read error. V gene TRBV7-9 combines with J gene TRBJ2-5, with D possibly matching TRBD2 (7 bases). The CDR3 length is 16 residues. CDR1 is SEHNR and CDR2 is FQNEAQ in the germline V gene (reference sequence). The CDR3 reads CSSSLEGGAVQETQYF. CDR3 coding DNA: TGTTCCAGCAGCTTAGAAGGGGGGGCAGTCCAAGAGACCCAGTACTTC.

This chain connects TRBV7-9 to TRBJ1-1, with 10 bases matching TRBD1. Germline V gene lookup returns CDR1 SEHNR and CDR2 FQNEAQ (reference sequence). CDR3 length: 15 residues. Germline trimming cut 4 bases from V and 6 bases from J; bases unmatched to any gene: 8. The DNA for the CDR3 is TGTGCCAGCAGCTCGACAGGGGGCGGGTTCGCTGAAGCTTTCTTT. Its translation is CASSSTGGGFAEAFF.

This clone was counted once. The chain carries TRBV7-2 and TRBJ2-2; TRBD1 might be the D (6 bases). The germline gives CDR1 SGHTA, CDR2 FQGNSA. Trimming took 2 bases from V and 4 from J, leaving 11 bases between them. The CDR3 contains 15 residues. The CDR3 nucleotides read TGTGCCAGCAGCTTAATCGACAGGCCCACCGGGGAGCTGTTTTTT. It yields the protein CASSLIDRPTGELFF.

This chain links TRBV25-1 with TRBJ1-1; D not certain. Looked up from germline, CDR1 is MGHDK and CDR2 is SYGVNS. Trimming took 6 bases from V and 5 from J, leaving 10 bases between them. The CDR3 contains 12 residues. The CDR3 region has the DNA TGTGCCAGCAGGATAGACACGACTGAAGCTTTCTTT. Protein: CASRIDTTEAFF.

This clone showed up just once. V usage is TRBV5-1 and J usage is TRBJ2-7, with D tentatively TRBD2 (6 bases). Germline CDR1 SGHRS, CDR2 YFSETQ. The CDR3 covers 18 residues. Trimming removed 5 bases from V and 1 base from J, with 25 bases in between. The CDR3 region is CASRADGTGEHISYEQYF. In nucleotides, the CDR3 is TGCGCCAGCAGAGCGGATGGTACGGGGGAACATATTTCCTACGAGCAGTACTTC.

This rearrangement joins TRBV2 to TRBJ2-2; D possibly corresponds to TRBD1 (6 bases). With 4 bases removed from V and 6 bases from J, the gap between germline ends came to 12 bases. This CDR3 has 14 residues. Per germline, CDR1 SNHLY and CDR2 FYNNEI. The CDR3 coding sequence is TGTGCCAGCAGTGCAATACAGGGCCCCGGGGAGCTGTTTTTT. This codes for CASSAIQGPGELFF.

CDR3 nucleotides: TGTGCCAGCAGCTTCGATAGGGTAGCGCGGGACCATTACAATGAGCAGTTCTTC. It is translated as CASSFDRVARDHYNEQFF. The chain combines TRBV7-2 with TRBJ2-1; possibly TRBD2 for D (6 bases). The length of the CDR3 is 18 residues. Between the trimmed V and J ends, which lost 3 bases and 4 bases, there was a span of 22 bases. The germline V gene has CDR1 SGHTA and CDR2 FQGNSA.

This clone was counted a single time. V usage is TRBV7-9 and J usage is TRBJ2-1; D not resolved. Per the germline V gene, CDR1 is SEHNR and CDR2 is FQNEAQ (reference sequence). Trimming left V 4 bases short and J 4 bases short, with 14 bases between. The CDR3 totals 15 residues. CDR3 sequence: CASSSPARSYNEQFF. The CDR3 bases are TGTGCCAGCAGCTCCCCTGCGAGGTCTTACAATGAGCAGTTCTTC. The entire variable domain, with the rest obtained from reference TRBV7-9 and TRBJ2-1, is as follows: DTGVSQNPRHKITKRGQNVTFRCDPISEHNRLYWYRQTLGQGPEFLTYFQNEAQLEKSRLLSDRFSAERPKGSFSTLEIQRTEQGDSAMYLCASSSPARSYNEQFFGPGTRLTVL.

V gene TRBV29-1 combines with J gene TRBJ2-3; weak D call: TRBD1 (6 bases). Germline values: CDR1 SQVTM, CDR2 ANQGSEA. Trimming took 2 bases from V and 4 from J, leaving 13 bases between them. The CDR3 consists of 14 residues. The DNA for the CDR3 is TGCAGCGTTGAACAGTCCAGGGGATCAGATACGCAGTATTTT. Protein sequence: CSVEQSRGSDTQYF.

The chain combines TRBV5-1 with TRBJ1-2; a weak D match, TRBD1 (6 bases). The V gene lost 0 bases and the J gene lost 8 bases, with 20 bases spanning the gap. The CDR3 contains 16 residues. Germline-derived CDR1 and CDR2 are SGHRS and YFSETQ. CDR3 loop: CASSLDGTYGLVGYTF. The CDR3 nucleotides read TGCGCCAGCAGCTTGGACGGGACATATGGACTCGTAGGCTACACCTTC.

This sequence joins TRBV11-2 and TRBJ2-5, with 10 bases matching TRBD1. Germline V lookup: CDR1 SGHAT, CDR2 FQNNGV. This CDR3 spans 16 amino acids. V shed 5 bases, J shed 2 bases, and the junction held 8 bases outside the gene matches. In DNA, the CDR3 is TGTGCCAGCAGCCAGGGACAGGGGACCACTCAAGAGACCCAGTACTTC. Translation: CASSQGQGTTQETQYF.

V and J are TRBV19 and TRBJ1-1; 9 bases line up with TRBD1. The CDR3 runs to 13 residues. Germline V CDR1 and CDR2: LNHDA, SQIVND (reference sequence). Trimming removed 5 bases from V and 5 bases from J; junction bases left unmatched: 3. The CDR3 sequence: CASSLDRGTEAFF. The CDR3 bases are TGTGCCAGTAGTCTGGACAGGGGAACTGAAGCTTTCTTT.